A single sample gave rise to the 19 T cell receptor beta chains below, sequenced in a study of molecular identifiers for immune sequencing clone quantification. TCRdb redid the calling of the PCR reads with MiXCR, one entry per CDR3 protein. This table holds approximately 9,000 distinct CDR3 sequences, approximately 15% found once. The sequenced material came from naive CD8+ T cells from blood, with Jurkat cell RNA spiked in. Subset denoted: FACS-sorted CD8+CD4-CCR7+CD45RA+ naive T cells. These receptors originate from a human donor in good health. Some libraries in this study had Jurkat cell RNA spiked in.

Concerning this clonotype: With a much larger clone just one base away, this may be a read error. The DNA of the CDR3 is TGTGCCAGCAGTTTACAACAGGCAGGCACAGATACGCAGTATTTT. This sequence encodes CASSLQQAGTDTQYF. The chain links TRBV12-3 or TRBV12-4 to TRBJ2-3; D is perhaps TRBD1 (5 bases). V lost 2 bases to trimming and J lost 1 base, with 10 bases between them. The CDR3 sequence is 15 residues long.

This clonotype was picked up a small number of times. The rearrangement joins TRBV4-3 to TRBJ2-1, with D perhaps being TRBD1 or TRBD2 (5 bases each). V dropped 3 bases and J dropped 4 bases, with 10 bases sitting between them. Per the germline V gene, CDR1 is LGHNA and CDR2 is YSLEER. The CDR3 is made up of 14 amino acids. This CDR3 reads CASSHRDGYNEQFF. The CDR3 DNA follows: TGCGCCAGCAGCCACCGGGACGGTTACAATGAGCAGTTCTTC.

This clonotype was seen at least ten times. The rearrangement uses TRBV7-6 and TRBJ2-6, with a weak D call TRBD1 (6 bases). The V gene's germline CDR1 is SGHVS and CDR2 FNYEAQ. V was trimmed by 2 bases and J by 1 base, leaving 9 bases between them. The CDR3 has 16 amino acids. The DNA of the CDR3 is TGTGCCAGCAGCTTAAACAGGGCTTCTGGGGCCAACGTCCTGACTTTC. Residues: CASSLNRASGANVLTF.

Turning to this clonotype: Since a much larger clone is just one base distant, this may be a read error. This chain connects TRBV27 to TRBJ2-7; D is unresolved. Germline V lookup: CDR1 MNHEY, CDR2 SMNVEV (reference sequence). This CDR3 is built from 14 residues. CDR3 sequence reads: CASGFREAAYEQYF. The CDR3 bases are TGTGCCAGCGGTTTCCGCGAAGCCGCCTACGAGCAGTACTTC.

This clonotype has only one observation. V gene TRBV13 combines with J gene TRBJ2-7, with 12 bases identical to TRBD2. CDR1 and CDR2 (germline): PRHDT, FYEKMQ (reference sequence). J gave up 4 bases and V 6 bases, and 7 bases lay outside the gene matches. This CDR3 has 15 amino acids. This CDR3 is CASSNGLAGSYEQYF. DNA for the CDR3: TGTGCCAGCAGTAACGGACTAGCGGGGAGTTACGAGCAGTACTTC.

There are a few counts of this clonotype. The chain uses TRBV20-1 and TRBJ1-6; unclear D gene. The germline gives CDR1 DFQATT, CDR2 SNEGSKA (reference sequence). Trimming stripped 0 bases from V and 8 bases from J, with 8 bases between. This CDR3 has 13 residues. The CDR3 spells CSARDSAYSPLHF. DNA for the CDR3: TGCAGTGCTAGAGATTCGGCGTATTCACCCCTCCACTTT.

This clonotype is termed medium-sized. This chain joins TRBV7-9 and TRBJ2-2; 9 bases fit TRBD1. V was pared by 5 bases and J by 5 bases, with 6 bases of the junction left unmatched. The CDR3 is 15 residues long. Germline V lookup: CDR1 SEHNR, CDR2 FQNEAQ (reference sequence). The CDR3: CASSPPGTGTGELFF. The CDR3 DNA reads as TGTGCCAGCAGCCCCCCGGGGACAGGGACCGGGGAGCTGTTTTTT.

This clonotype rates as medium-sized. This chain uses TRBV19 with TRBJ2-7; D gene unclear. The CDR3 has 16 amino acids. Deletions cut 1 base from V and 2 bases from J, with 15 bases between. In germline, CDR1 is LNHDA, CDR2 SQIVND (reference sequence). CDR3 DNA: TGTGCCAGTAGTATAGGGCCGGTCGGTGGCACCTACGAGCAGTACTTC. This gives the protein CASSIGPVGGTYEQYF.

This clonotype is labeled as medium-sized. The CDR3 DNA follows: TGTGCCAGCAGCTGGACAGGAGCCACCGGGGAGCTGTTTTTT. Its protein product is CASSWTGATGELFF. The chain recombines TRBV12-3 or TRBV12-4 with TRBJ2-2, with 7 positions matching TRBD1. The CDR3 is 14 amino acids. V was clipped by 6 bases and J by 4 bases; unmatched bases: 5.

By share, this clonotype counts as medium-sized (0.01 to 0.1%). V is TRBV7-2 and J is TRBJ2-1, with 9 bases that match TRBD2. The CDR3 extends over 16 amino acids. V trimming: 5 bases; J trimming: 6 bases; junction bases outside the gene matches: 11. Germline V CDR1 and CDR2: SGHTA, FQGNSA. The CDR3 coding sequence is TGTGCCAGCAGCCCCTCGATAGCGGGAGATCCCAATGAGCAGTTCTTC. It codes for CASSPSIAGDPNEQFF.

Of note for this clonotype: A much larger clone differs from this one at a single base, so this may be a read error. The chain recombines TRBV12-3 or TRBV12-4 with TRBJ2-7; 8 bases align to TRBD2. The CDR3 is 15 amino acids. J gave up 2 bases and V 4 bases, and 7 bases lay outside the gene matches. CDR3 protein: CASSSRSTSAYEQYF. In nucleotides, the CDR3 is TGTGCCAGCAGTTCTAGGTCGACTAGCGCCTACGAGCAGTACTTC.

This clonotype qualifies as medium-sized (0.01 to 0.1%). The rearrangement joins TRBV30 to TRBJ2-2; tentatively, D is TRBD1 (5 bases). The length of the CDR3 is 12 residues. V was shortened by 0 bases and J by 6 bases, with 5 bases between the two germline ends. Looked up from germline, CDR1 is GTSNPN and CDR2 is SVGIG (reference sequence). Here the CDR3 DNA reads TGTGCCTGGAGTGTAGGGGCCGGGGAGCTGTTTTTT. Translated, it gives CAWSVGAGELFF.

In its sample, this clonotype was seen a few times. One base away lies a much larger clone, so this may be a sequencing read error. The V gene is TRBV14, the J gene TRBJ2-1, with a tentative D call TRBD1 (6 bases). V was pared by 5 bases and J by 12 bases, with 11 bases between. Germline lookup yields CDR1 SGHDN and CDR2 FVKESK. The CDR3 is 11 residues long. CDR3 in DNA: TGTGCCAGCAGCACAATAGGGGGGCAGTTCTTC. It is translated as CASSTIGGQFF.

This clonotype occurred many times. This rearrangement joins TRBV3-1 to TRBJ2-6; possible D gene TRBD1, 5 bases. From germline, CDR1 is LGHDT and CDR2 YNNKEL (reference sequence). CDR3 length: 18 amino acids. V was clipped by 1 base and J by 0 bases, with 13 bases between them. The CDR3 loop reads CASSQVSQGYSGANVLTF. The CDR3 DNA follows: TGTGCCAGCAGCCAAGTAAGTCAGGGATACTCTGGGGCCAACGTCCTGACTTTC.

In this sample, this clonotype turned up a few times. CDR3: CASSYRAGYEQYF. DNA for the CDR3: TGTGCCAGCAGTTACCGAGCGGGATACGAGCAGTACTTC. The rearrangement links TRBV6-2 or TRBV6-3 to TRBJ2-7; 7 bases match TRBD2. The germline V gene encodes CDR1 MNHEY and CDR2 SVGEGT. The junction had 2 bases not matched to a gene; V was cut back by 2 bases and J by 4 bases. The CDR3 covers 13 residues.

The sample holds one count of this clonotype. The chain couples TRBV7-2 to TRBJ2-7; no firm D call. The germline V and J ends were trimmed by 5 bases and 2 bases, with 16 bases remaining between them. This CDR3 contains 15 residues. CDR1 and CDR2 (germline): SGHTA, FQGNSA. The CDR3 nucleotides read TGTGCCAGCAGCCCGCCCGACGGCGGTACCTACGAGCAGTACTTC. Amino acid sequence: CASSPPDGGTYEQYF.

Within the sample, this clonotype is medium-sized. V is TRBV27 and J is TRBJ2-7; D might be TRBD1 or TRBD2, each matching 5 bases. This CDR3 comprises 14 residues. The V and J ends lost 4 bases and 2 bases respectively, with 12 bases between them. Germline assignment: CDR1 MNHEY and CDR2 SMNVEV (reference sequence). The chain's CDR3 is CASSWAGTAYEQYF. DNA for the CDR3: TGTGCCAGCAGTTGGGCAGGGACGGCCTACGAGCAGTACTTC.

This clonotype has at least ten counts. J is TRBJ1-1 and V is TRBV28; D not certain. The CDR3 length is 12 residues. Germline CDR1 reads MDHEN; CDR2 reads SYDVKM. The V end was cut by 1 base, the J end by 5 bases, with 5 bases between. In DNA, the CDR3 is TGTGCCAGCAGTTTATCGAGGACTGAAGCTTTCTTT. This gives the protein CASSLSRTEAFF.

Relative to its sample, this clonotype is medium-sized (0.01 to 0.1%). The chain employs TRBV30 and TRBJ2-5; no clear D. The CDR3 runs 15 residues. V dropped 8 bases and J dropped 5 bases, with 24 bases sitting between them. Germline V lookup: CDR1 GTSNPN, CDR2 SVGIG (reference sequence). CDR3 coding DNA: TGTGCCGGGAACCTTAGAACAGAGTCGCAGGAGACCCAGTACTTC. Amino acids: CAGNLRTESQETQYF.